This T cell receptor beta chain emerged from a study of cytomegalovirus exposure and HLA in healthy donors. General study findings and limits: On later analysis, the bulk of CMV-associated TCR beta chains appeared to be HLA-restricted.

PCR involved 60 Vbeta and 13 Jbeta primers. Libraries were prepared by immunoSEQ multiplex PCR; TCRdb keeps only in-frame clonotypes and omits some of them. Of about 170,000 clones listed, around 78% are singletons. The sample holds a few counts of this clone. Its antigen is still unknown. The CDR3 loop spans 14 amino acids. V was clipped by 8 bases and J by 6 bases; unmatched bases: 12. Germline CDR1 reads MNHEY; CDR2 reads SMNVEV (reference sequence). Sequenced input: PBMCs. This clonotype was sampled from a woman aged 45-65 years in good health and CMV-seropositive. The chain employs TRBV27 and TRBJ1-2; 7 bases line up with TRBD1. This CDR3 is CASGRTTGVNGYTF. In DNA, the CDR3 is TGTGCCAGCGGCCGAACCACAGGGGTGAATGGCTACACCTTC.